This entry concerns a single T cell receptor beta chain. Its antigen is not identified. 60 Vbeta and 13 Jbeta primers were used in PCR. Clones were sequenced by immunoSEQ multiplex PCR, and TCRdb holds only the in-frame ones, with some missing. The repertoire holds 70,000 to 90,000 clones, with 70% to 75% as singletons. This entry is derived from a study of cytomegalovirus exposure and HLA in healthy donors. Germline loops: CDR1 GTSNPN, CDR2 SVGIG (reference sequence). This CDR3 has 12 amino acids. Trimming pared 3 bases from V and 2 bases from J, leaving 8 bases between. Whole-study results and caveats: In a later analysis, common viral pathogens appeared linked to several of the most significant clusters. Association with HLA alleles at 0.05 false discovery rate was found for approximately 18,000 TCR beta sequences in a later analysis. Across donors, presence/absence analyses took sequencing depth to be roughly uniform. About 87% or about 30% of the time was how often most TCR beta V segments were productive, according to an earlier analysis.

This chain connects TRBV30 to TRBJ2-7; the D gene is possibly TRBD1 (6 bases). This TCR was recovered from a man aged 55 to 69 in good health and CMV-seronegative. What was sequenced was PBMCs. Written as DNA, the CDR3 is TGTGCCTGGAGCTACAGGGCCTACGAGCAGTACTTC. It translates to CAWSYRAYEQYF. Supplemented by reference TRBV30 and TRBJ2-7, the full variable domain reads SQTIHQWPATLVQPVGSPLSLECTVEGTSNPNLYWYRQAAGRGLQLLFYSVGIGQISSEVPQNLSASRPQDRQFILSSKKLLLSDSGFYLCAWSYRAYEQYFGPGTRLTVT.